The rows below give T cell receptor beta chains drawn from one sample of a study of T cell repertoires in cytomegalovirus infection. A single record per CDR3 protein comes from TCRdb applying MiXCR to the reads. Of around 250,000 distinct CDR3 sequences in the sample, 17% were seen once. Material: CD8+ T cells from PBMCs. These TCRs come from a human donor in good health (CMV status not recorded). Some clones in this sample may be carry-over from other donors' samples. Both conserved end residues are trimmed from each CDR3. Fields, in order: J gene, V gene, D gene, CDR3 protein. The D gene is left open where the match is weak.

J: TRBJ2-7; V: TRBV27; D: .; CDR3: ASSLGRSGLYEQY
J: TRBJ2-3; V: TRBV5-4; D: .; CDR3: ASSSDPAGTDTQY
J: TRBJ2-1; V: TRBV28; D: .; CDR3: ASSFRHNEQF
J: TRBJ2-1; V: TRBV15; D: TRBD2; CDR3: ATSRGSGGLYNEQF
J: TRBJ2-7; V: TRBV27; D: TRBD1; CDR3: ASSGTAPSYEQY
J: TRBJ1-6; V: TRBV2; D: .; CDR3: ASSPPGNSPLH
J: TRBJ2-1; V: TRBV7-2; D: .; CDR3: ASSTHGNEQF
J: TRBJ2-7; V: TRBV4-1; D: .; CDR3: ASSQDRAPSSYEQY
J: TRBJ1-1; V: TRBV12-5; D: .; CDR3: ASGLHGDTEAF
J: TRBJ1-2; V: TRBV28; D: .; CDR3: ASSHGQLPINYGYT
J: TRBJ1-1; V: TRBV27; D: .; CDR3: ASSPKDSTEAF
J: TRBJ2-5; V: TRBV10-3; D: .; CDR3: AISAAEETQY
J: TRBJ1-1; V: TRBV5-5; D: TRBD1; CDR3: ASRYPGTGDTEAF
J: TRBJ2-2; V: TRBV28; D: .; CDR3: ASSTSGYTGELF
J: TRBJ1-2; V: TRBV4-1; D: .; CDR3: ASSQSVRDRLGYGYT
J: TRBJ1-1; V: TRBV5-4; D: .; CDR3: ASRYGAGTEAF
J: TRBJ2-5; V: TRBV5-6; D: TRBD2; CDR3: ASSGVSGGLGRETQY
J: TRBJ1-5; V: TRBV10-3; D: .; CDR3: AIKGDTDQPQH
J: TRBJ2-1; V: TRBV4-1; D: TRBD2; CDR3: ASSQRFPGSGGAYNEQF
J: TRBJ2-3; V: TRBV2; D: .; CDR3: ASSGQAFTDTQY
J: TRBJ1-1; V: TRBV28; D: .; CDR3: ASSYPGMNTEAF
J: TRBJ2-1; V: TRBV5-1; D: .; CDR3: ASSLVANEQF
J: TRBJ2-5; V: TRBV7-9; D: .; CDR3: ASSLPPAGSGPIETQY
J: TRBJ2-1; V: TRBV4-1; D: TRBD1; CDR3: ASSQDLGQWLF
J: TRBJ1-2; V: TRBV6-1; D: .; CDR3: ASRKTRGAARGYT
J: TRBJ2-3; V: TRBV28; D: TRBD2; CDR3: ASSSGLAGGPGTDTQY
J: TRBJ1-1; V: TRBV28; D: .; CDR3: ASRKTGTAVRGAF
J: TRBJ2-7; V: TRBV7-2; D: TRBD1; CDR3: ASQGPHQTGVKHEQY